The entry below describes one TCR beta chain. The antigen remains unidentified. Up to 2 ug genomic DNA was used for TCRB CDR3 amplification. The data were produced by immunoSEQ multiplex PCR, yet TCRdb's version contains in-frame clones alone and is incomplete. Among approximately 46,000 clones, about 91% were seen once, and the ten largest hold roughly 5.3%. Specified time point: after dendritic cell vaccination, including at tumor progression/relapse. The CDR3 runs 14 residues. V was cut by 6 bases and J by 6 bases, with 15 bases left in between. Germline V CDR1 and CDR2: MNHEY, SVGAGI. This specimen comes from a study of glioma-infiltrating T cells after dendritic cell vaccination. Overall study: Dendritic cell vaccination trial patients had either newly diagnosed or recurrent glioblastoma.

Study-level results: Longer survival after dendritic cell vaccination followed higher pretreatment TIL content. Survival was not directly related to TCR clonality in these patients.

Sequenced here: blood, sampled after dendritic cell vaccination. The receptor was isolated from a human donor with glioblastoma. The gene calls are TRBV6-5 and TRBJ2-1; D remains unclear. The CDR3 DNA sequence: TGTGCCAGCAGCCGCGGAAAGAACCTCAATGAGCAGTTCTTC. Protein: CASSRGKNLNEQFF.